Listed here is a single TCR beta chain. Its specificity is unknown. The sample is drawn from a study of monozygotic twins with inflammatory bowel disease. The germline V gene encodes CDR1 MNHNY and CDR2 SVGAGI (reference sequence). This CDR3 spans 14 amino acids. TCRdb re-called the 5' RACE reads, yielding one record per CDR3 amino acid sequence without DNA. The listing records about 99,000 distinct CDR3 sequences. Regarding the study as a whole: Comparison of concordant versus discordant twins revealed no difference in repertoire similarity, possibly due to limited power. For IBD patients, clonotypes shared with others were fewer than for healthy twins, especially with disease activity.

V gene TRBV6-6 combines with J gene TRBJ2-7; there is no DNA to check the TCRdb D call of TRBD1. This receptor was identified in a human donor with ulcerative colitis or Crohn's disease, or a healthy co-twin of an affected twin (not recorded which). Sequencing used blood. The CDR3 region is CASSYTDRGGEQYF.